The entry below gives a single T cell receptor beta chain sequence along with its context. This entry belongs to a study of technical replicates of blood from several donors. This CDR3 region has 14 residues. Trimming cost V 4 bases and J 4 bases, with 12 bases left between them. CDR1 and CDR2 from the germline V gene are ENHRY and SYGVKD. The data were produced by immunoSEQ multiplex PCR, yet TCRdb's version contains in-frame clones alone and is incomplete. The profile covers roughly 57,000 clones, with more than 90% appearing a single time and about 3.2% taken by the ten largest. V is TRBV10-3 and J is TRBJ2-3, with D perhaps matching TRBD2 (6 bases). The sequence derives from a human donor in good health. Some clones in this sample may be carry-over from other donors' samples. Sequenced sample: PBMCs. Here the CDR3 DNA reads TGTGCCATCAGTGGGGAACTAGCCCCAGATACGCAGTATTTT. Protein sequence: CAISGELAPDTQYF.